What follows are 17 T cell receptor beta chains derived from one specimen sequenced in a study of cytomegalovirus exposure and HLA in healthy donors. Vbeta (60) and Jbeta (13) primers were used in the PCR. Assay: immunoSEQ multiplex PCR; the TCRdb copy retains only in-frame clones and omits some. The sample comprises over 65,000 clones, over 65% of which are singletons, and around 3.2% rests with the top ten. Sequenced: PBMCs. The receptor set was obtained from a man aged 45-65 years in good health and CMV-seronegative.

This clone turned up a few times. The chain recombines TRBV30 with TRBJ2-7; 9 nucleotides match TRBD1. CDR3 length: 15 amino acids. J lost 5 bases, V lost 2 bases, and 10 bases had no gene match. CDR1 and CDR2 (germline): GTSNPN, SVGIG (reference sequence). CDR3 sequence reads: CAWSKKGQGNHEQYF. The CDR3 nucleotides are TGTGCCTGGAGTAAGAAGGGACAGGGAAACCACGAGCAGTACTTC.

This rearrangement joins TRBV18 to TRBJ2-1; D might be TRBD1 (5 bases). The ends were cut back, 3 bases at V and 7 bases at J, with 13 bases in the middle. CDR3 length: 14 residues. The germline CDR1 and CDR2 sequences are KGHSH and LQKENI. The CDR3 DNA reads as TGTGCCAGCTCACCGAGTAGGGGCTGGAATGAGCAGTTCTTC. Protein: CASSPSRGWNEQFF. Drawing the rest from reference TRBV18 and TRBJ2-1, the complete variable domain is NAGVMQNPRHLVRRRGQEARLRCSPMKGHSHVYWYRQLPEEGLKFMVYLQKENIIDESGMPKERFSAEFPKEGPSILRIQQVVRGDSAAYFCASSPSRGWNEQFFGPGTRLTVL.

This rearrangement joins TRBV9 to TRBJ2-5; possibly TRBD2 for D (6 bases). The CDR3 contains 14 residues. V lost 0 bases and J 2 bases, leaving 8 bases between the germline ends. CDR1 and CDR2 (germline): SGDLS, YYNGEE. CDR3 sequence reads: CASSVGGEQETQYF. CDR3 nucleotide sequence: TGTGCCAGCAGCGTAGGGGGGGAACAAGAGACCCAGTACTTC. The entire variable domain, with the rest obtained from reference TRBV9 and TRBJ2-5, is as follows: DSGVTQTPKHLITATGQRVTLRCSPRSGDLSVYWYQQSLDQGLQFLIQYYNGEERAKGNILERFSAQQFPDLHSELNLSSLELGDSALYFCASSVGGEQETQYFGPGTRLLVL.

The V gene is TRBV2, the J gene TRBJ2-1, with D possibly being TRBD1 (6 bases). V was pared by 7 bases and J by 4 bases, with 11 bases between. Germline-derived CDR1 and CDR2 are SNHLY and FYNNEI. This CDR3 spans 13 amino acids. CDR3 in DNA: TGTGCCAGCACCAGGGGCTCATACAATGAGCAGTTCTTC. It is translated as CASTRGSYNEQFF.

This clone appeared a few times. V and J are TRBV5-5 and TRBJ2-3, with a possible D match to TRBD1 (5 bases). This CDR3 spans 12 amino acids. Trimming shortened V by 3 bases and J by 3 bases, and 5 bases separated the two germline ends. Germline V gene data show CDR1 as SGHKS and CDR2 as YYEKEE (reference sequence). The chain's CDR3 is CASSSGTDTQYF. The DNA for the CDR3 is TGTGCCAGCAGCTCAGGGACAGATACGCAGTATTTT.

The DNA of the CDR3 is TGTGCCAGCAGCTCCACGGGACAGGGCTTAAATAGCTATGGCTACACCTTC. Translation gives CASSSTGQGLNSYGYTF. The chain uses TRBV5-4 and TRBJ1-2, with TRBD1 identical over 9 bases. Losses at the gene ends were 3 bases for V and 4 bases for J; bases not matched to a gene: 13. Germline V gives CDR1 SGHNT, CDR2 YYREEE (reference sequence). This CDR3 is 17 amino acids long. The full variable domain, rest sourced from reference TRBV5-4 and TRBJ1-2, is ETGVTQSPTHLIKTRGQQVTLRCSSQSGHNTVSWYQQALGQGPQFIFQYYREEENGRGNFPPRFSGLQFPNYSSELNVNALELDDSALYLCASSSTGQGLNSYGYTFGSGTRLTVV.

This chain links TRBV4-2 with TRBJ1-6, with 9 bases that match TRBD1. Germline assignment: CDR1 LGHNA and CDR2 YNFKEQ. The trim removed 5 bases at V and 5 bases at J, leaving 4 bases unmatched. There are 15 residues in the CDR3. CDR3 sequence reads: CASSTRTGDNSPLHF. The CDR3 coding sequence is TGTGCCAGCAGCACCCGGACAGGGGATAATTCACCCCTCCACTTT.

The chain combines TRBV6-5 with TRBJ1-5; 8 bases line up with TRBD1. The CDR3 sequence is 13 residues long. Germline CDR1 reads MNHEY; CDR2 reads SVGAGI. V lost 6 bases and J lost 9; bases outside the gene matches: 7. The CDR3 region has the DNA TGTGCCAGCAGCCTGACAGGGGATAGGCCCCAGCATTTT. Translated: CASSLTGDRPQHF.

In its sample, this clone was seen once. The chain employs TRBV28 and TRBJ1-2; 10 nucleotides match TRBD1. Losses at the gene ends were 6 bases for V and 8 bases for J; bases not matched to a gene: 9. CDR1 and CDR2 (germline): MDHEN, SYDVKM. The CDR3 extends over 14 amino acids. Here the CDR3 DNA reads TGTGCCAGCAGAAGGGCCGGACAGGGGGGCGGCTACACCTTC. This encodes CASRRAGQGGGYTF.

The J gene is TRBJ1-2, the V gene TRBV12-5; 9 positions agree with TRBD1. Trimming removed 5 bases from V and 7 bases from J; junction bases left unmatched: 8. This CDR3 has 14 residues. The V gene's germline CDR1 is LGHNT and CDR2 FRNRAP. As DNA, the CDR3 is TGTGCTAGTGGTGTGGGACAGGGAGACGGTGGCTACACCTTC. It codes for CASGVGQGDGGYTF.

This clone was picked up one time. The CDR3 reads CASKGATNEKLFF. The CDR3 DNA follows: TGTGCCAGCAAGGGAGCCACTAATGAAAAACTGTTTTTT. The chain links TRBV21-1 to TRBJ1-4. TRBV21-1 constitutes a pseudogene. CDR3 length: 13 amino acids.

The rearrangement uses TRBV4-3 and TRBJ2-1, with 9 bases lining up with TRBD2. After removal of 0 bases from V and 7 bases from J, the junction contained 10 bases not matched to a gene. This CDR3 is 17 amino acids long. Germline CDR1 is LGHNA and CDR2 is YSLEER. The CDR3 reads CASSQEGPSGVRNEQFF. The CDR3 coding sequence is TGCGCCAGCAGCCAAGAAGGACCTAGCGGGGTTAGGAATGAGCAGTTCTTC.

This clone was found many times. The rearrangement joins TRBV9 to TRBJ1-2; the match to TRBD1 covers 7 bases. Germline-derived CDR1 and CDR2 are SGDLS and YYNGEE. The CDR3 length is 16 residues. The V gene end was trimmed by 2 bases and the J gene end by 4 bases; junction bases not matched to a gene: 11. CDR3 sequence: CASSVDDREGAYGYTF. CDR3 nucleotides: TGTGCCAGCAGCGTTGACGACAGGGAAGGGGCCTATGGCTACACCTTC.

The chain has TRBV7-8 and TRBJ2-3; 13 bases map to TRBD2. Germline loops: CDR1 SGHVS, CDR2 FQNEAQ. This CDR3 contains 18 residues. V was clipped by 3 bases and J by 0 bases; unmatched bases: 6. The CDR3 is CASSLRTSGGYSTDTQYF. DNA for the CDR3: TGTGCCAGCAGCTTGCGGACTAGCGGGGGATATAGCACAGATACGCAGTATTTT.

This sequence joins TRBV14 and TRBJ2-5, with D possibly TRBD1 on 6 matching bases. The CDR3 is 14 amino acids. Germline CDR1 reads SGHDN; CDR2 reads FVKESK. Trimming pared 4 bases from V and 2 bases from J, leaving 11 bases between. The CDR3 is CASSRWTAQETQYF. The DNA of the CDR3 is TGTGCCAGCAGCCGATGGACAGCTCAAGAGACCCAGTACTTC.

In its sample, this clone was seen a few times. The V and J genes are TRBV30 and TRBJ2-3; TRBD1 matches 10 bases. Germline CDR1 GTSNPN, CDR2 SVGIG (reference sequence). V lost 3 bases, J lost 3 bases, and 3 bases stayed unmatched. CDR3 length equals 14 residues. CDR3 nucleotide sequence: TGTGCCTGGAGGCGGGACAGGGGTACAGATACGCAGTATTTT. This codes for CAWRRDRGTDTQYF.

The rearrangement links TRBV6-5 to TRBJ2-2; a possible D gene is TRBD1 (5 bases). Germline lookup yields CDR1 MNHEY and CDR2 SVGAGI. V was shortened by 4 bases and J by 6 bases, with 6 bases between the two germline ends. The CDR3 runs 12 residues. DNA of the CDR3: TGTGCCAGCAGTTTCAGGGCCGGGGAGCTGTTTTTT. This translates into CASSFRAGELFF.